This T cell receptor (beta chain) derives from a study of T cell responses to AZD1222 COVID-19 vaccine. Study findings and constraints: Only after the peak T cell response were repertoires sampled. Regions 160-218 and 743-854 dominated among vaccine-associated CD4 TCRs spanning spike.

Looked up from germline, CDR1 is SQVTM and CDR2 is ANQGSEA. With 7 bases clipped from V and 7 bases from J, the junction kept 14 bases outside the gene matches. The CDR3 runs 15 residues. Points on this clone: What it recognizes is unknown.

Here immunoSEQ multiplex PCR was the method, and the copy in TCRdb shows in-frame clones only, minus some. The specimen's table records 150,000 or so clones. Material: peripheral blood. This chain links TRBV29-1 with TRBJ2-1; 9 bases agree with TRBD2. This clonotype was sampled from an adult in good health. Here the CDR3 reads CSALGTSRTNNEQFF. The CDR3 nucleotides are TGCAGCGCGCTAGGGACTAGCAGGACGAATAATGAGCAGTTCTTC.